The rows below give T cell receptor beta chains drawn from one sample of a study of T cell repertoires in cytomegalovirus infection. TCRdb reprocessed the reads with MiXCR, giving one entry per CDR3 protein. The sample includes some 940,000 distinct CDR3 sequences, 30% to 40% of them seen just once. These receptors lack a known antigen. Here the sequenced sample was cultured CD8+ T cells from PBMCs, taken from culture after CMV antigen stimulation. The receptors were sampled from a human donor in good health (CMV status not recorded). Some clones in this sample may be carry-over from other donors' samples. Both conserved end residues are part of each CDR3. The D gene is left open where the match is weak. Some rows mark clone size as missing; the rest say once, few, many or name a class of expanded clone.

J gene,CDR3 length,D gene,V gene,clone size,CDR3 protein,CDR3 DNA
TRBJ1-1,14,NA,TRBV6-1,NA,CPSSLDGPFAEAFF,TGTCCCAGCAGTCTCGACGGCCCTTTCGCTGAAGCTTTCTTT
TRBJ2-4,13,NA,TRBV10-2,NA,CASRGGLGNIQYF,TGCGCCAGCAGGGGGGGTTTAGGAAACATTCAGTACTTC
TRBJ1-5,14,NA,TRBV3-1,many,CASSPGGGNQPQHF,TGTGCCAGCAGCCCGGGCGGTGGCAATCAGCCCCAGCATTTT
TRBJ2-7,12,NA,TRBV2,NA,CASVGSSYEQYF,TGTGCCAGCGTGGGGAGCTCCTACGAGCAGTACTTC
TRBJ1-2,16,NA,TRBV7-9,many,CASSPEGQGPNYGYTF,TGTGCCAGCAGCCCGGAGGGGCAGGGGCCTAACTATGGCTACACCTTC
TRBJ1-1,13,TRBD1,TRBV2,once,CASRDRGSPEAFF,TGTGCCAGCAGAGACAGGGGGTCTCCCGAGGCTTTCTTT
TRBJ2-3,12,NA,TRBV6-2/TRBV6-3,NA,CASISREDTQYF,TGTGCCAGCATAAGCAGGGAAGATACGCAGTATTTT
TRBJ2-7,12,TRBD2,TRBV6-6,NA,CACGGGGTDQYF,TGTGCTTGCGGGGGGGGAGGTACTGATCAGTACTTC
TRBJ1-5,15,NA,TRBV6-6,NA,CASSYVAAKNQPQHF,TGTGCCAGCAGTTACGTAGCGGCGAAAAATCAGCCCCAGCATTTT
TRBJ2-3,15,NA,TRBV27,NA,CASSLSTKGTDTQYF,TGTGCCAGCAGTTTATCGACCAAGGGCACAGATACGCAGTATTTT
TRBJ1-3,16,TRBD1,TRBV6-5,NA,CASSATGTLSGNTIYF,TGTGCCAGCAGTGCGACAGGGACCCTCTCTGGAAACACCATATATTTT
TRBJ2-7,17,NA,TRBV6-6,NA,CASSYSKGPEGGNEQYF,TGTGCCAGCAGTTACTCGAAGGGACCGGAGGGAGGTAACGAGCAGTACTTC
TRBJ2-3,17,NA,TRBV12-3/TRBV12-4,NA,CASSLAPPITSTDTQYF,TGTGCCAGCAGTTTAGCGCCCCCCATTACTAGCACAGATACGCAGTATTTT
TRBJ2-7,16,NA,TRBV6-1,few,CASSEARAGWAYEQYF,TGTGCCAGCAGTGAAGCGCGGGCAGGGTGGGCCTACGAGCAGTACTTC
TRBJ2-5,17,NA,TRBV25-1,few,CASSEYGRRAPQETQYF,TGTGCCAGCAGTGAATACGGCCGGCGGGCGCCGCAAGAGACCCAGTACTTC
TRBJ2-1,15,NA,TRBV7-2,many,CASSLERTSRDEQFF,TGTGCCAGCAGCTTAGAACGGACTTCGCGGGATGAGCAGTTCTTC
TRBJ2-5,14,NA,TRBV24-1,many,CATSDPGDQETQYF,TGTGCCACCAGTGACCCAGGGGACCAAGAGACCCAGTACTTC
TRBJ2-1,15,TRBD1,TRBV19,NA,CASRGTVSSYNEQFF,TGTGCCAGTAGGGGGACAGTGAGCTCCTACAATGAGCAGTTCTTC
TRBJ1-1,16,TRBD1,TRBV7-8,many,CASSAAGTGYNTEAFF,TGTGCCAGCAGCGCAGCCGGGACAGGTTATAACACTGAAGCTTTCTTT
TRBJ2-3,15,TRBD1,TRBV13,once,CASSASTGGTDTQYF,TGTGCCAGCAGCGCAAGTACAGGGGGCACAGATACGCAGTATTTT
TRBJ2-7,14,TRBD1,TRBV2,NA,CASRAGTGPYEQYF,TGTGCCAGCAGGGCCGGGACAGGCCCCTACGAGCAGTACTTC
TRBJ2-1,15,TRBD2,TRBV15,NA,CATSRELAGVNEQFF,TGTGCCACCAGCAGAGAACTAGCGGGGGTTAATGAGCAGTTCTTC